This T cell receptor (beta chain) was captured by sequencing in a study of metastatic and nonmetastatic thyroid tumors. No patient received treatment before thyroid surgery. TCRdb reprocessed the PCR reads via MiXCR. Of some 15,000 clones in the sample, approximately 19% were seen once. This clone was observed a few times. Trimming took 2 bases from V and 2 from J; bases not matched to a gene: 5. Germline V lookup: CDR1 MNHNS, CDR2 SASEGT. CDR3 length: 16 residues. The rearrangement joins TRBV6-1 to TRBJ1-5; TRBD1 agrees at 8 bases. The sequencing input was blood. The TCR sequence derives from a female donor with papillary thyroid cancer or a benign thyroid nodule (not recorded which). Some clones in this sample may be carry-over from other donors' samples. CDR3 in DNA: TGTGCCAGCAGTGAATTTGCGACAGGGGGCAATCAGCCCCAGCATTTT. Translation: CASSEFATGGNQPQHF.